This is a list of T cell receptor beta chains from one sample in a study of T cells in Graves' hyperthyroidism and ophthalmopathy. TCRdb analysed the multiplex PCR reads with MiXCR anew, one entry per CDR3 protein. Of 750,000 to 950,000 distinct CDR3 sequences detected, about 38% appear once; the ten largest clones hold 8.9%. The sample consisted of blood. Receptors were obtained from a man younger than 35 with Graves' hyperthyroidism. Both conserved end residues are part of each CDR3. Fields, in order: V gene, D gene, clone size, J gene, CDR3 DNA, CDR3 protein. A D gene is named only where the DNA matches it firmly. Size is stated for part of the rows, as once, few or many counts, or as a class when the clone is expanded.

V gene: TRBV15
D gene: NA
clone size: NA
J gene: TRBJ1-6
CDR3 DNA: TGTGCCACCAGCAGAGACGGGAATTCACCCCTCCACTTT
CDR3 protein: CATSRDGNSPLHF

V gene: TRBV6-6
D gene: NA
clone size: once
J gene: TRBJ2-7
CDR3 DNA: TGTGCCAGCAGTTACAGGGGCCAGGTAGGGGTGGACGAGCAGTACTTC
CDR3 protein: CASSYRGQVGVDEQYF

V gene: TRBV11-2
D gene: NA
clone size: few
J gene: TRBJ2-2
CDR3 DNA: TGTGCCGCAGCAGGAGGGGTGACAGGGACCGGGGAGCTGTTTTTT
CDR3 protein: CAAAGGVTGTGELFF

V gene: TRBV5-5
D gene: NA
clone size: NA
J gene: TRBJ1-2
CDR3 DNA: TGTGCCAGCAGCCTGCCCACTACGGGATATGGCTACACCTTC
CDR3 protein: CASSLPTTGYGYTF

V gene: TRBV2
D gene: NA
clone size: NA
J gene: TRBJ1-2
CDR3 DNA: TGTGCCAGCAGCCAAAGCACGGTTTCCCTTCATGGCTACACCTTC
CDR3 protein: CASSQSTVSLHGYTF

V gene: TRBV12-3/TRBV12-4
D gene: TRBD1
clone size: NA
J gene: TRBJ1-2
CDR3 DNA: TGTGCCAGCAGCCTCTCCGGGACAGGGGCCTCTAACTATGGCTACACCTTC
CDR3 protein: CASSLSGTGASNYGYTF

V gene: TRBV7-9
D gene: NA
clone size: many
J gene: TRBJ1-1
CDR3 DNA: TGTGCCAGCAGCTCCTTTAACACTGAAGCTTTCTTT
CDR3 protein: CASSSFNTEAFF

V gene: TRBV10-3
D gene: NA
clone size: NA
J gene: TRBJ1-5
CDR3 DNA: TGTGCCAGCATTCACGGGGCTTATGCAGGCAATCAGCCCCAGCATTTT
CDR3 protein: CASIHGAYAGNQPQHF

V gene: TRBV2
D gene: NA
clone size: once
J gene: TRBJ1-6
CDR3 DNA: TGTGCCAGCAGTGTCCCCCTCCACTTT
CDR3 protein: CASSVPLHF

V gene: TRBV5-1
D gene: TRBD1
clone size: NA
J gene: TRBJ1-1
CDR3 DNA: TGCGCCAGCAGCTTCGACAGGGGGAGGACCACTGAAGCTTTCTTT
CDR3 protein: CASSFDRGRTTEAFF

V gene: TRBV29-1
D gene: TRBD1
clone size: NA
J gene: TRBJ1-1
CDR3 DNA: TGCAGCGTTGGAGGACGACAGGGCGGTGGAGCTTTCTTT
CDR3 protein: CSVGGRQGGGAFF

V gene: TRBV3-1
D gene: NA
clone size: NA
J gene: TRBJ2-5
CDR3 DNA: TGTGCCAGCAGCCAAGATTCACCCGGAATAGTCCAAGAGACCCAGTACTTC
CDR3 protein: CASSQDSPGIVQETQYF

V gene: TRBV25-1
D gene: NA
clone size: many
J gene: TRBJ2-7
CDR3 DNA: TGTGCCAGCAGTGCAGGCAGGGGCTTCTCCTACGAGCAGTACTTC
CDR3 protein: CASSAGRGFSYEQYF

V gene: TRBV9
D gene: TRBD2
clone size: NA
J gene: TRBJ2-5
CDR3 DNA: TGTGCCAGCAGCCAAGGCAGCGGGGCCCCTTCAAGGGAGACCCAGTACTTC
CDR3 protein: CASSQGSGAPSRETQYF

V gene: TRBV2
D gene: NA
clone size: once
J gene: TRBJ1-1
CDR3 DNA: TGTGCCAGCAGTTTCCGTTACGGGGATCATGCCGGCACTGAAGCTTTCTTT
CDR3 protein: CASSFRYGDHAGTEAFF

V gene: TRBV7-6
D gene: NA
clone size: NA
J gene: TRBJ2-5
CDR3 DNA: TGTGCCAGCAGTTGGAATTCGCGGGGGCTAAAAGAGACCCAGTACTTC
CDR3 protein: CASSWNSRGLKETQYF

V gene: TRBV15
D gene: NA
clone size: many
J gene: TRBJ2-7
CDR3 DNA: TGTGCCACCAGCAGTGGGGTCTCCTGGGAGCAGTACTTC
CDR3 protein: CATSSGVSWEQYF

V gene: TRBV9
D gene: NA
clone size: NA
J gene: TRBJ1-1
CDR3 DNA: TGTGCCAGCAGCGTAGCTGTTCGGGGGAAGACTGAAGCTTTCTTT
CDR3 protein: CASSVAVRGKTEAFF

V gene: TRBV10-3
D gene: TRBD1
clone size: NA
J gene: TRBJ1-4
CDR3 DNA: TGTGCCATCAGTGAGGAGACAGGGGGCAATGAAAAACTGTTTTTT
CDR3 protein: CAISEETGGNEKLFF

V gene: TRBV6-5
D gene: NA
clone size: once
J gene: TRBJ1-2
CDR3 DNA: TGTGCCAGCAGTTACTCTCAGGGTCCCTATGGCTACACCTTC
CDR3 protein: CASSYSQGPYGYTF

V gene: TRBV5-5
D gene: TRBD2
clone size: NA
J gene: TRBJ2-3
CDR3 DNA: TGCGCCAGCAGCCACCCACCGGGGGCACCGGGACTAGCGAACACAGATACGCAGTATTTT
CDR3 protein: CASSHPPGAPGLANTDTQYF

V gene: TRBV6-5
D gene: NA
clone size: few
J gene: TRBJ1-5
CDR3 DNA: TGTGCCAGCAGTTACGGGAAGGGCATTCAGCCCCAGCATTTT
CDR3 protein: CASSYGKGIQPQHF

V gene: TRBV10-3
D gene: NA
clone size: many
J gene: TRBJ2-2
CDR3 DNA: TGTGCCATCTGGGGGACCGGGGAGCTGTTTTTT
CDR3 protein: CAIWGTGELFF